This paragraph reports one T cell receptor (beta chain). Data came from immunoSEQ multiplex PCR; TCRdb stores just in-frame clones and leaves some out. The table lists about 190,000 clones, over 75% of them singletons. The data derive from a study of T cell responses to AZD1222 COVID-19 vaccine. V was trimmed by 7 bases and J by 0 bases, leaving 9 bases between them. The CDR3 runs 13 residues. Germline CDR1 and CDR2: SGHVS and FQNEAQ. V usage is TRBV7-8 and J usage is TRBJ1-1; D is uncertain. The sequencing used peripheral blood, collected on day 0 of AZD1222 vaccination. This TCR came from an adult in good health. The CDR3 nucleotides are TGTGCCAGCATCCCGGGAGTGAACACTGAAGCTTTCTTT. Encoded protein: CASIPGVNTEAFF.